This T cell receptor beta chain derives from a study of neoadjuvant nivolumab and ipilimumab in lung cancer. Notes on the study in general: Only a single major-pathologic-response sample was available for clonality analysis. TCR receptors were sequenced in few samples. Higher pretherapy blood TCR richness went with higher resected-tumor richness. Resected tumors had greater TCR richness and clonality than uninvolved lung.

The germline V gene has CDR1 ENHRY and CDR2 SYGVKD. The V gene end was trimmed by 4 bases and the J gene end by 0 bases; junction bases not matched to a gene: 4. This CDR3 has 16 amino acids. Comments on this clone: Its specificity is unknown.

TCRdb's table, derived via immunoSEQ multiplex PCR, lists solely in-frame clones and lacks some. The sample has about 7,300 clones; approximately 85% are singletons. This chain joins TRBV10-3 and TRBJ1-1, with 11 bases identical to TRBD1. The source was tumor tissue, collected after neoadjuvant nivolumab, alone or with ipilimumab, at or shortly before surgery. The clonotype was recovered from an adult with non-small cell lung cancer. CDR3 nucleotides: TGTGCCATCAGTGGGACAGGGGGCACTTTGAACACTGAAGCTTTCTTT. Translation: CAISGTGGTLNTEAFF.